This T cell receptor beta chain originates from a study of early T cells in non-severe SARS-CoV-2 infection. CDR3 length equals 14 residues. V lost 3 bases to trimming and J lost 3 bases, with 11 bases between them. In germline, CDR1 is SGHVS, CDR2 FQNEAQ. The study's findings and limits: The VDJdb matching leaned toward anti-spike CD8 responses and overlooked private and CD4 specificities.

TCRdb re-derived calls from the 5' RACE reads in MiXCR, one entry per CDR3 protein. The repertoire holds roughly 20,000 distinct CDR3 sequences, around 5.8% seen once, with 13% to 15% in the top ten. Of note for this clonotype: The antigen is undetermined.

This sequence was found in an adult who was a healthcare worker with PCR-confirmed SARS-CoV-2 infection or an uninfected control (not recorded which). The starting material was whole blood, obtained at baseline. J is TRBJ2-5 and V is TRBV7-8, with D tentatively TRBD1 (6 bases). The CDR3 spells CASSFTGSEETQYF. In nucleotides, the CDR3 is TGTGCCAGCAGCTTTACAGGGAGTGAAGAGACCCAGTACTTC.